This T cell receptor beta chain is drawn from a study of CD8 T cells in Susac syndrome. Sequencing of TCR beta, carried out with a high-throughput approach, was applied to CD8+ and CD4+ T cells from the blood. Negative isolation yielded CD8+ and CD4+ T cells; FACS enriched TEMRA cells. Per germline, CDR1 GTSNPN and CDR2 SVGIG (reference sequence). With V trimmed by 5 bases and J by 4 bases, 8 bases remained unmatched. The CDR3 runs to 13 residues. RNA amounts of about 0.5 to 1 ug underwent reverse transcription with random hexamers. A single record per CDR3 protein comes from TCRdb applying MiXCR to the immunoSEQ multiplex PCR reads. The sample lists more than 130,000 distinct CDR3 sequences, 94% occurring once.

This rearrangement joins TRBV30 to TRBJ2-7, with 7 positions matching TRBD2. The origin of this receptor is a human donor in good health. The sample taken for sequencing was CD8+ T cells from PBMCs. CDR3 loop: CAWSLAADYEQYF. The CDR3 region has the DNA TGTGCCTGGTCCCTAGCGGCTGATTACGAGCAGTACTTC.